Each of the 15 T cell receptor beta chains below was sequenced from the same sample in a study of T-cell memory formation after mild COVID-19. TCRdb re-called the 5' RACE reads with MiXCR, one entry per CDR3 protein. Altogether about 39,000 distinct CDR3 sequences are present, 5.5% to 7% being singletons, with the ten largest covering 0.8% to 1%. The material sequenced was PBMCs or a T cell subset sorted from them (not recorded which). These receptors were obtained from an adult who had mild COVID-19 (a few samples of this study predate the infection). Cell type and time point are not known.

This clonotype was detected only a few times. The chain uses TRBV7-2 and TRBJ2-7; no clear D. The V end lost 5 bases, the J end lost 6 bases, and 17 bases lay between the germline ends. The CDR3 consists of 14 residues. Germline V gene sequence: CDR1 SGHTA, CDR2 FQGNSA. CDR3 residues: CASSPPHGRFEQYF. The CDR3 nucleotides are TGTGCCAGCAGCCCCCCACATGGGCGGTTCGAGCAGTACTTC.

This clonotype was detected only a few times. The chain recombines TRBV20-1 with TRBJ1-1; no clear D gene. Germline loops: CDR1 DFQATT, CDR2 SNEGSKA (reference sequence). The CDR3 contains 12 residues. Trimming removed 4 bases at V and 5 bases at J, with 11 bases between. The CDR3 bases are TGCAGTGCTATTCTCGGTGTGACTGAAGCTTTCTTT. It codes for CSAILGVTEAFF.

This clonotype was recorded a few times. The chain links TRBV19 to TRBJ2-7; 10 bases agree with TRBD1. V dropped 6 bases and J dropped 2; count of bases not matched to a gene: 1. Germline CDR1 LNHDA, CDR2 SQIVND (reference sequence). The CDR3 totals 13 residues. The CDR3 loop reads CASRGQGTYEQYF. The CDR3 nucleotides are TGTGCCAGTAGGGGACAGGGGACCTACGAGCAGTACTTC.

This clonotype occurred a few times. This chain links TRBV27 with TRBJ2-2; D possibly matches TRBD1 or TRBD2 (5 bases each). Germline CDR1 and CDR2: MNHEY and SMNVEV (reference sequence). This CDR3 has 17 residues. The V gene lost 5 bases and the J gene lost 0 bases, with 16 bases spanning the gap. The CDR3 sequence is CASSPRGRLTNTGELFF. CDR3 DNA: TGTGCCAGCAGTCCTCGGGGCAGGCTAACGAACACCGGGGAGCTGTTTTTT.

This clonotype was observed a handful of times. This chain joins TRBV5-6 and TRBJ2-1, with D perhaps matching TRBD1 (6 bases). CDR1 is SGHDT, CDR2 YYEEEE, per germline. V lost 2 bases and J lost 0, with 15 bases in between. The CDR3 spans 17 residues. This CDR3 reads CASSLPSAGDSYNEQFF. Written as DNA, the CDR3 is TGTGCCAGCAGCTTACCATCGGCAGGGGACTCCTACAATGAGCAGTTCTTC.

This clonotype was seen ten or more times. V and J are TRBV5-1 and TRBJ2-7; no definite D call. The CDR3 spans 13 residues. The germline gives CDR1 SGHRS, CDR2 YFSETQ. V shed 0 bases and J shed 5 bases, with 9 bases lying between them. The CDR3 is CASSLAPGDEQYF. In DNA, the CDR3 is TGCGCCAGCAGCTTGGCCCCCGGCGACGAGCAGTACTTC. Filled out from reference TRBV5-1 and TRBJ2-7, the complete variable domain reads KAGVTQTPRYLIKTRGQQVTLSCSPISGHRSVSWYQQTPGQGLQFLFEYFSETQRNKGNFPGRFSGRQFSNSRSEMNVSTLELGDSALYLCASSLAPGDEQYFGPGTRLTVT.

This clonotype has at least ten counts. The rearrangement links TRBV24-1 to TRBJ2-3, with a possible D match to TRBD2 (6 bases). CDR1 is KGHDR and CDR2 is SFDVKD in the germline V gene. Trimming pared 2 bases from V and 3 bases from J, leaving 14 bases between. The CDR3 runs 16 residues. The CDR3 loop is CATSDSAKRGTDTQYF. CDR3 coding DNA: TGTGCCACCAGTGATTCGGCCAAACGGGGGACAGATACGCAGTATTTT.

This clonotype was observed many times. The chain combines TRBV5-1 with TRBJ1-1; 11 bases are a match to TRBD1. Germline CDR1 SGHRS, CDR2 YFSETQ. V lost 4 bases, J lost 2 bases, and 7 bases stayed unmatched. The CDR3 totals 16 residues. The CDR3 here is CASSGYGTGGNTEAFF. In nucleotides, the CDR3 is TGCGCCAGCAGCGGATACGGGACAGGGGGAAACACTGAAGCTTTCTTT.

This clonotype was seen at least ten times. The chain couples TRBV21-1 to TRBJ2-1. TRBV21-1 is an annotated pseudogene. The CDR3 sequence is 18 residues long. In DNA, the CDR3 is TGTGCCAGCAGCAAAGCGTCAAGGGTTCTTTGGTCCTACAATGAGCAGTTCTTC. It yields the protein CASSKASRVLWSYNEQFF.

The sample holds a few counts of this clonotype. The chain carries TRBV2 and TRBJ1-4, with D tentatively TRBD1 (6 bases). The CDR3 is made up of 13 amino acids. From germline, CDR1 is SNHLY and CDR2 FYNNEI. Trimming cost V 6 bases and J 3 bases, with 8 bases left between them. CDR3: CASRGAANEKLFF. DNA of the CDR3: TGTGCCAGCAGGGGGGCGGCTAATGAAAAACTGTTTTTT.

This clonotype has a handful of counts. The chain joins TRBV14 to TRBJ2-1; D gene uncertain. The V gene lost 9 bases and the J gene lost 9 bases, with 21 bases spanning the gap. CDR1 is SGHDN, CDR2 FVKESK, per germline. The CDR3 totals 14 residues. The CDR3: CASGMASTMVEQFF. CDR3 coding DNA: TGTGCCAGTGGAATGGCCTCTACAATGGTTGAGCAGTTCTTC.

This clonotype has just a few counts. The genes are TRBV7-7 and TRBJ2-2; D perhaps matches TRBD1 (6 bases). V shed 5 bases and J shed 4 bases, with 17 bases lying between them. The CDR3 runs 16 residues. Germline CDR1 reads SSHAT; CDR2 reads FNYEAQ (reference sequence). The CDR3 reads CASSRLTMDSTGELFF. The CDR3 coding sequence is TGTGCCAGCAGCCGTTTGACGATGGACAGCACCGGGGAGCTGTTTTTT.

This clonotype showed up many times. The chain's CDR3 is CSVEGVNEQFF. In nucleotides, the CDR3 is TGCAGCGTTGAGGGGGTTAATGAGCAGTTCTTC. The V and J genes are TRBV29-1 and TRBJ2-1, with D perhaps assigned TRBD1 or TRBD2 (5 bases each). Trimming left V 3 bases short and J 7 bases short, with 7 bases between. CDR1 SQVTM and CDR2 ANQGSEA come from the germline V gene. This CDR3 comprises 11 residues.

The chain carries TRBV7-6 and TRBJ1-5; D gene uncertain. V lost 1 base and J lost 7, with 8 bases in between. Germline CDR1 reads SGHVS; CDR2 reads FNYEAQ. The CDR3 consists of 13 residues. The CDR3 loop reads CASSLEAAQPQHF. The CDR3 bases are TGTGCCAGCAGCTTAGAGGCAGCCCAGCCCCAGCATTTT.

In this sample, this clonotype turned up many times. The CDR3 DNA reads TGTGCCAGCAGCTCGATACAGGGGGCATCCTACAATGAGCAGTTCTTC. It specifies CASSSIQGASYNEQFF. The rearrangement links TRBV5-6 to TRBJ2-1; 9 nucleotides match TRBD1. The CDR3 is made up of 16 amino acids. J gave up 1 base and V 3 bases, and 5 bases lay outside the gene matches. The germline gives CDR1 SGHDT, CDR2 YYEEEE.